The source of this T cell receptor (beta chain) is a study of cytomegalovirus exposure and HLA in healthy donors. Profiling relied on immunoSEQ multiplex PCR, and the TCRdb table lists in-frame clones only, not all of them. The repertoire includes 200,000 or so clones, roughly 82% of them detected once, and more than 6.5% sits in the top ten. CDR1 and CDR2 (germline): MNHEY, SMNVEV (reference sequence). Trimming shortened V by 3 bases and J by 5 bases, and 11 bases separated the two germline ends. This CDR3 is built from 13 residues. Sequencing used PBMCs. The receptor's source is a man between 18 and 29 years old in good health and CMV-seropositive. The chain links TRBV27 to TRBJ2-7, with D perhaps TRBD2 (6 bases). The CDR3 sequence: CASSFDWGDEQYF. CDR3 DNA sequence: TGTGCCAGCAGTTTTGACTGGGGGGACGAGCAGTACTTC.